This T cell receptor beta chain was sequenced for a study of T cell responses to AZD1222 COVID-19 vaccine (dated by TCRdb to the early 2020s). Turning to the overall study: AZD1222 recipients with second doses at about 4 weeks or about 12 weeks were pooled, because spike-specific TCR depth and breadth did not differ between schedules. TCR sequencing covered more than 230 trial participants: 200 to 210 given two doses of AZD1222 and around 25 given two doses of MenACWY control vaccine. Trial participants were enrolled by age into subgroups of 18-55, 56-69 and 70-plus years, and approximately 150, 30 and 60 TCR-sequenced participants, respectively, were included in these subgroups. The study at large found these results: The vaccine-associated CD4 TCRs covered the entire spike protein, and the dominant responses fell in regions 160-218 and 743-854. Nearly half of unique spike-specific TCRs reportedly recognized epitopes outside regions mutated in the B.1.351 and B.1.1.7 variants. Participants were mostly white British and included more females than males, and it was suggested by the authors that clonal diversity may have been underestimated. A significant rise in spike-specific TCR breadth and depth was observed after two AZD1222 doses relative to day 0 and relative to MenACWY recipients. Conclusions about previously exposed vaccinees are limited, since just 6 or 7 AZD1222 recipients were seropositive for SARS-CoV-2 at baseline. The 56-69-year group was small, and its depth increase did not reach significance, likely because of low power. No day 14 peak-response samples were available, so repertoires were characterized only after the peak T cell response.

The CDR3 regions of human TCRbeta chains were analyzed by immunosequencing. The authors processed their data as follows. Repertoire TCRs were checked for matches against a reference library of SARS-CoV-2-specific TCRs that had been generated using the MIRA antigen-specificity platform. Breadth meant the fraction of unique TCRs that were SARS-CoV-2-associated, whereas depth meant the fraction of total T cells that were SARS-CoV-2-associated. Using the MIRA data, each spike-specific TCR was assigned both to the spike region to which the TCR was reactive and to a CD4 or CD8 class. Log10-transformed breadth and depth values were compared by one-way ANOVA with Sidak's multiple comparisons tests. TCRdb took this table from immuneACCESS and kept in-frame rearrangements with V and J called. Such tables lack part of the clones; where checked against another copy, unresolved V genes explain under half of the gap, and the rest is unexplained. For V, J and clone size, that table is used; D and trimming come from the DNA. This sample has about 150,000 clones in its table, and around 90% of those were observed once. The ten most abundant clones make up more than 1.2% of the sample.

In the case of this clone: The specificity of this receptor is unknown. No base quality values were provided; no much bigger clone lies one nucleotide off.

V is pruned by 1 base and J by 4 bases, leaving 6 bases of the junction without a gene match. From cysteine to phenylalanine, the CDR3 is 16 amino acids long. CDR3 DNA is the only sequence kept; it has 48 bases, read in frame from the first base. Based on the germline V gene, the CDR1 and CDR2 sequences are ENHRY and SYGVKD. The intended sense of this specimen's time point label: baseline before first vaccination. Vaccinee samples came from UK trials COV001 and COV002, including a single-blind randomized controlled phase 2/3 trial of AZD1222 (ChAdOx1 nCoV-19) in healthy adults. For TCRbeta chain sequencing, PBMC samples were collected from trial participants at day 0 and at day 28 after the second dose.

The origin of this receptor is an adult in good health. The chain is encoded by TRBV10-3 joined to TRBJ1-5, and TRBD1 matches 8 of the central bases. Source: peripheral blood, taken on day 0 of AZD1222 vaccination. This receptor carries the CDR3 CAISEWEDRENQPQHF. The nucleotides are TGTGCCATCAGTGAGTGGGAGGACAGGGAAAATCAGCCCCAGCATTTT.